A single sample gave rise to the 21 T cell receptor beta chains below, sequenced in a study of cytomegalovirus exposure and HLA in healthy donors. The PCR made use of 60 Vbeta and 13 Jbeta primers. TCRdb keeps only in-frame clones here, not all; method: immunoSEQ multiplex PCR. The repertoire has 150,000 to 200,000 clones, 75% to 80% of them found once; the top ten carry about 6%. Sequenced input: PBMCs. These receptors were obtained from a woman in her 30s in good health and CMV-seropositive.

V is TRBV7-6 and J is TRBJ2-5; 10 bases match TRBD2. Germline V gene sequence: CDR1 SGHVS, CDR2 FNYEAQ. Germline trimming cut 1 base from V and 7 bases from J; bases unmatched to any gene: 24. CDR3 length equals 21 residues. CDR3 sequence: CASSLEAPASVISGRYGTQYF. In nucleotides, the CDR3 is TGTGCCAGCAGCTTAGAGGCCCCCGCCTCCGTGATTAGCGGGAGGTACGGGACCCAGTACTTC.

This sequence joins TRBV6-5 and TRBJ2-5; 7 bases align to TRBD2. CDR3 length equals 15 residues. The germline CDR1 and CDR2 sequences are MNHEY and SVGAGI. The V gene end was trimmed by 2 bases and the J gene end by 12 bases; junction bases not matched to a gene: 15. This CDR3 is CASSYLLRGVPLEYF. DNA of the CDR3: TGTGCCAGCAGTTACCTTCTACGGGGGGTGCCTCTAGAGTACTTC.

This sequence joins TRBV5-1 and TRBJ2-3; D gene uncertain. Germline values: CDR1 SGHRS, CDR2 YFSETQ. This CDR3 contains 14 residues. The germline V and J ends were trimmed by 3 bases and 6 bases, with 14 bases remaining between them. The CDR3 is CASSSTADRDTQYF. The DNA for the CDR3 is TGCGCCAGCAGCTCGACCGCGGATAGGGATACGCAGTATTTT.

J is TRBJ2-5 and V is TRBV5-1; TRBD1 aligns across 11 bases. V shed 4 bases, J shed 9 bases, and the junction held 14 bases outside the gene matches. The CDR3 consists of 16 residues. From germline, CDR1 is SGHRS and CDR2 YFSETQ. CDR3 sequence (DNA): TGCGCCAGCAGCAAGGACAGGGGGCGAGCCACACAGGCCCAGTACTTC. As protein: CASSKDRGRATQAQYF.

This clone showed up just once. The chain combines TRBV6-1 with TRBJ1-5; possible D gene TRBD1, 6 bases. Trimming pared 3 bases from V and 0 bases from J, leaving 15 bases between. Germline lookup yields CDR1 MNHNS and CDR2 SASEGT. This CDR3 region has 17 residues. CDR3 coding DNA: TGTGCCAGCAGTGAGACCGACAGGTGGAATAGCAATCAGCCCCAGCATTTT. It yields the protein CASSETDRWNSNQPQHF.

This chain links TRBV4-2 with TRBJ1-4; tentative D call: TRBD1 (6 bases). V gave up 4 bases and J gave up 4 bases, with 13 bases separating them. CDR3 length: 15 residues. Germline CDR1 is LGHNA and CDR2 is YNFKEQ. CDR3 residues: CASSLEQGINEKLFF. Written as DNA, the CDR3 is TGTGCCAGCAGCCTTGAACAGGGAATTAATGAAAAACTGTTTTTT.

This clone appeared a few times. The chain has TRBV20-1 and TRBJ1-1; D remains ambiguous. The CDR3 has 11 residues. Germline V gene lookup returns CDR1 DFQATT and CDR2 SNEGSKA (reference sequence). Trimming left V 6 bases short and J 12 bases short, with 17 bases between. CDR3 bases: TGCAGTGCAGTTCCCGATGAAACTACTTTCTTT. Translated: CSAVPDETTFF.

The rearrangement links TRBV2 to TRBJ2-7; 9 nucleotides line up with TRBD1. Looked up from germline, CDR1 is SNHLY and CDR2 is FYNNEI. The CDR3 sequence is 14 residues long. The J segment lost 6 bases and the V segment lost 7 bases, leaving 10 bases of the junction unmatched. The CDR3 spells CASKPPGQGFEQYF. The CDR3 DNA is TGTGCCAGCAAACCGCCGGGACAGGGCTTCGAGCAGTACTTC.

Only a few counts were recorded for this clone. This chain links TRBV19 with TRBJ1-1; D might be TRBD1 (6 bases). Germline CDR1 LNHDA, CDR2 SQIVND (reference sequence). Trimming stripped 7 bases from V and 3 bases from J, with 12 bases between. The CDR3 consists of 13 residues. The CDR3 nucleotides read TGTGCCAGTAAGGGGGTGGGGGACACTGAAGCTTTCTTT. Translating gives CASKGVGDTEAFF.

The rearrangement links TRBV7-9 to TRBJ1-1; D uncertain. The germline CDR1 and CDR2 sequences are SEHNR and FQNEAQ (reference sequence). The V end lost 0 bases, the J end lost 5 bases, and 7 bases lay between the germline ends. This CDR3 is 13 amino acids long. In DNA form, the CDR3 reads TGTGCCAGCAGCTTAGCTCGGGGTACTGAAGCTTTCTTT. Its protein product is CASSLARGTEAFF.

This chain joins TRBV7-2 and TRBJ2-3; D might be TRBD2 (6 bases). The V and J ends lost 5 bases and 6 bases respectively, with 21 bases between them. Germline assignment: CDR1 SGHTA and CDR2 FQGNSA. The CDR3 is 16 residues long. CDR3 nucleotide sequence: TGTGCCAGCAGCCCAGGGACTTCCGTGGCTCCCGATACGCAGTATTTT. Its protein is CASSPGTSVAPDTQYF.

The chain recombines TRBV7-2 with TRBJ1-1; D is unresolved. The CDR3 is 12 residues long. Germline V CDR1 and CDR2: SGHTA, FQGNSA. Trimming removed 0 bases from V and 11 bases from J, with 10 bases in between. CDR3 protein: CASSLAVGEAFF. CDR3 sequence (DNA): TGTGCCAGCAGCTTAGCGGTGGGAGAGGCTTTCTTT. Together with reference TRBV7-2 and TRBJ1-1, the CDR3 gives the full variable domain: GAGVSQSPSNKVTEKGKDVELRCDPISGHTALYWYRQSLGQGLEFLIYFQGNSAPDKSGLPSDRFSAERTGGSVSTLTIQRTQQEDSAVYLCASSLAVGEAFFGQGTRLTVV.

This clone was seen more than once but under ten times. The chain carries TRBV6-1 and TRBJ1-2, with D possibly matching TRBD1 (6 bases). V lost 6 bases to trimming and J lost 4 bases, with 15 bases between them. The CDR3 spans 14 residues. The germline gives CDR1 MNHNS, CDR2 SASEGT. For the CDR3, the DNA is TGTGCCAGCAGGGGGGGGGCAGCCTTCTATGGCTACACCTTC. Residues: CASRGGAAFYGYTF.

This sequence joins TRBV6-5 and TRBJ2-7, with 11 bases fitting TRBD2. From germline, CDR1 is MNHEY and CDR2 SVGAGI. The V segment lost 8 bases and the J segment 4 bases; nucleotides outside the gene matches: 7. The CDR3 length is 14 residues. The chain's CDR3 is CASLGLAENYEQYF. CDR3 coding DNA: TGTGCCAGCCTGGGACTAGCGGAGAATTACGAGCAGTACTTC.

V is TRBV19 and J is TRBJ1-3; a possible D gene is TRBD1 (5 bases). Trimming left V 3 bases short and J 8 bases short, with 14 bases between. This CDR3 comprises 14 residues. Germline V gene lookup returns CDR1 LNHDA and CDR2 SQIVND (reference sequence). The CDR3 loop is CASSITGRPDTIYF. In nucleotides, the CDR3 is TGTGCCAGTAGTATCACAGGCCGCCCGGACACCATATATTTT.

This clone occurred once. This chain connects TRBV7-9 to TRBJ2-1; 8 nucleotides match TRBD2. The germline V gene has CDR1 SEHNR and CDR2 FQNEAQ (reference sequence). V dropped 6 bases and J dropped 5; count of bases not matched to a gene: 9. This CDR3 is built from 15 residues. The CDR3 loop reads CASRPGLGSHNEQFF. The CDR3 DNA sequence: TGTGCCAGCAGGCCGGGACTAGGATCCCACAATGAGCAGTTCTTC.

This chain connects TRBV25-1 to TRBJ1-6; D is uncertain. Trimming shortened V by 0 bases and J by 7 bases, and 7 bases separated the two germline ends. CDR3 length: 14 amino acids. Germline V CDR1 and CDR2: MGHDK, SYGVNS. The CDR3 sequence: CASSEYILNSPLHF. The CDR3 coding sequence is TGTGCCAGCAGTGAATATATCCTAAATTCACCCCTCCACTTT. The full variable domain, rest sourced from reference TRBV25-1 and TRBJ1-6, is EADIYQTPRYLVIGTGKKITLECSQTMGHDKMYWYQQDPGMELHLIHYSYGVNSTEKGDLSSESTVSRIRTEHFPLTLESARPSHTSQYLCASSEYILNSPLHFGNGTRLTVT.

This clone is a singleton in its sample. V and J are TRBV29-1 and TRBJ2-1; D perhaps matches TRBD2 (6 bases). The germline V gene encodes CDR1 SQVTM and CDR2 ANQGSEA. With 6 bases removed from V and 1 base from J, the gap between germline ends came to 19 bases. This CDR3 spans 16 amino acids. The CDR3 DNA follows: TGCAGCGTACTAAAGAACCGACTAGTTTCCTACAATGAGCAGTTCTTC. Encoded protein: CSVLKNRLVSYNEQFF.

This clone has only a few counts. The chain links TRBV7-2 to TRBJ1-1, with D hard to call. Trimming took off 2 bases at V and 6 bases at J, with 16 bases between the two ends. Germline V gene data show CDR1 as SGHTA and CDR2 as FQGNSA. CDR3 length equals 15 residues. The CDR3, as DNA: TGTGCCAGCAGCTTAAAGGCTGGGCCCAACGCTGAAGCTTTCTTT. Translation gives CASSLKAGPNAEAFF.

The CDR3 DNA is TGTGCCAGCACCGGGACAGCTAACATGGCTAGCACAGATACGCAGTATTTT. As protein: CASTGTANMASTDTQYF. The rearrangement links TRBV28 to TRBJ2-3; 7 positions agree with TRBD1. Germline assignment: CDR1 MDHEN and CDR2 SYDVKM. V trimming: 7 bases; J trimming: 0 bases; junction bases outside the gene matches: 13. This CDR3 is built from 17 residues.

This clone was recorded only once. Here the CDR3 reads CASSPVLTGNSEAFF. In nucleotides, the CDR3 is TGCGCCAGCAGCCCGGTTCTGACAGGTAATTCTGAAGCTTTCTTT. The rearrangement uses TRBV5-1 and TRBJ1-1; D might be TRBD1 (6 bases). The CDR3 consists of 15 residues. Germline V lookup: CDR1 SGHRS, CDR2 YFSETQ. V lost 4 bases and J lost 6, with 19 bases in between.